These 29 T cell receptor beta chains share one sample of origin, sequenced in a study of blood T cell repertoires in COVID-19. The method was immunoSEQ multiplex PCR; TCRdb's version includes in-frame clones alone and lacks a portion of them. The table has some 250,000 clones, less than 90% seen once. The sequencing sample was made of peripheral blood. Receptors originate from a man in his 60s with acute or convalescent COVID-19.

The V and J genes are TRBV12-3 or TRBV12-4 and TRBJ2-2; no definite D call. The CDR3 loop spans 13 amino acids. V lost 1 base to trimming and J lost 5 bases, with 5 bases between them. The CDR3 reads CASSLVETGELFF. CDR3 nucleotide sequence: TGTGCCAGCAGTTTAGTAGAAACCGGGGAGCTGTTTTTT.

The chain couples TRBV7-6 to TRBJ2-7; 10 nucleotides match TRBD2. V lost 0 bases and J lost 6; bases outside the gene matches: 5. This CDR3 region has 15 residues. Germline assignment: CDR1 SGHVS and CDR2 FNYEAQ. CDR3 nucleotide sequence: TGTGCCAGCAGCTTAGCGCTAGCGGGAGATGGCGAGCAGTACTTC. Translating gives CASSLALAGDGEQYF.

The chain joins TRBV11-3 to TRBJ2-2, with D perhaps matching TRBD1 (5 bases). The germline V gene encodes CDR1 SGHNT and CDR2 YENEEA. The CDR3 runs to 14 residues. Trimming cost V 5 bases and J 3 bases, with 10 bases left between them. The CDR3 region is CASSAEGDTGELFF. CDR3 coding DNA: TGTGCCAGCAGCGCGGAAGGGGACACCGGGGAGCTGTTTTTT.

The gene calls are TRBV19 and TRBJ1-1; 7 nucleotides agree with TRBD1. V was clipped by 5 bases and J by 1 base; unmatched bases: 4. This CDR3 comprises 14 residues. CDR1 and CDR2 (germline): LNHDA, SQIVND (reference sequence). The CDR3 DNA reads TGTGCCAGTAGTCCACGGGACAGGAACACTGAAGCTTTCTTT. Amino acid sequence: CASSPRDRNTEAFF.

The V and J genes are TRBV4-1 and TRBJ2-2; 9 positions match TRBD2. CDR1 MGHRA and CDR2 YSYEKL come from the germline V gene. This CDR3 contains 20 residues. Unmatched junction bases numbered 17, after V lost 4 bases and J lost 2 bases. CDR3 sequence: CASSRGERASGIGNTGELFF. DNA of the CDR3: TGCGCCAGCAGCCGAGGGGAACGGGCTAGCGGGATAGGTAACACCGGGGAGCTGTTTTTT.

This clone turned up a few times. V is TRBV2 and J is TRBJ2-1; D gene uncertain. Per germline, CDR1 SNHLY and CDR2 FYNNEI. This CDR3 has 15 amino acids. V lost 3 bases and J lost 0, with 9 bases in between. In DNA, the CDR3 is TGTGCCAGCAGTGAGTTGAGAGACTCCTACAATGAGCAGTTCTTC. Translating gives CASSELRDSYNEQFF.

The sample holds a few counts of this clone. The gene calls are TRBV11-2 and TRBJ2-2; 9 bases agree with TRBD1. V dropped 4 bases and J dropped 5; count of bases not matched to a gene: 8. Germline V gene sequence: CDR1 SGHAT, CDR2 FQNNGV. The CDR3 sequence is 16 residues long. Here the CDR3 DNA reads TGTGCCAGCAGCTCGGGACAGGGTGTAGAAACCGGGGAGCTGTTTTTT. Its protein product is CASSSGQGVETGELFF.

V and J are TRBV11-1 and TRBJ2-7; 10 bases are shared with TRBD2. The CDR3 consists of 16 residues. The germline V gene has CDR1 SGHAT and CDR2 FQDESV (reference sequence). Trimming took 1 base from V and 3 from J; bases not matched to a gene: 6. The CDR3, as DNA: TGTGCCAGCAGCTTAGATCAGCGGGAGGGCCTCTACGAGCAGTACTTC. Protein: CASSLDQREGLYEQYF.

CDR3 protein: CASSLEAGPNEAFF. The CDR3 region has the DNA TGTGCCAGCAGCTTAGAAGCGGGACCCAATGAAGCTTTCTTT. V gene TRBV7-8 combines with J gene TRBJ1-1; the D gene is possibly TRBD1 (5 bases). Germline V gives CDR1 SGHVS, CDR2 FQNEAQ. Between the trimmed V and J ends, which lost 1 base and 7 bases, there was a span of 13 bases. The CDR3 has 14 amino acids.

The rearrangement uses TRBV3-1 (or the pseudogene TRBV3-2) and TRBJ1-6; a possible D gene is TRBD1 (5 bases). The CDR3 covers 16 residues. Germline CDR1 and CDR2: LGHDT and YNNKEL (reference sequence). V lost 0 bases and J lost 5, with 11 bases in between. The CDR3 DNA reads TGTGCCAGCAGCCAAGATTGGAGACAGAATAATTCACCCCTCCACTTT. Its translation is CASSQDWRQNNSPLHF.

The chain links TRBV11-3 to TRBJ1-6, with TRBD1 matching 10 bases. The ends lost 5 bases at V and 10 bases at J; junction bases unmatched: 5. CDR1 is SGHNT, CDR2 YENEEA, per germline. CDR3 length equals 14 residues. CDR3 nucleotides: TGTGCCAGCAGCCCTCGGACAGGGGGATCACCCCTCCACTTT. It codes for CASSPRTGGSPLHF.

The chain joins TRBV3-1 (or the pseudogene TRBV3-2) to TRBJ1-2, with D tentatively TRBD1 (5 bases). This CDR3 is 12 amino acids long. Trimming stripped 4 bases from V and 8 bases from J, with 11 bases between. CDR1 is LGHDT and CDR2 is YNNKEL in the germline V gene (reference sequence). The CDR3 coding sequence is TGTGCCAGCAGCCTGCGGGGGAGGGGCTACACCTTC. It specifies CASSLRGRGYTF.

V gene TRBV2 combines with J gene TRBJ2-4; 9 bases match TRBD2. CDR1 SNHLY and CDR2 FYNNEI come from the germline V gene. With 11 bases clipped from V and 8 bases from J, the junction kept 7 bases outside the gene matches. The CDR3 has 12 residues. In DNA form, the CDR3 reads TGTGCCGCGGGGGGGCTAGGGTACATTCAGTACTTC. Translated: CAAGGLGYIQYF. Supplemented by reference TRBV2 and TRBJ2-4, the full variable domain reads EPEVTQTPSHQVTQMGQEVILRCVPISNHLYFYWYRQILGQKVEFLVSFYNNEISEKSEIFDDQFSVERPDGSNFTLKIRSTKLEDSAMYFCAAGGLGYIQYFGAGTRLSVL.

This chain connects TRBV5-4 to TRBJ1-6; a weak D match, TRBD1 (6 bases). Germline V gives CDR1 SGHNT, CDR2 YYREEE (reference sequence). This CDR3 comprises 14 residues. Trimming removed 0 bases from V and 7 bases from J, with 8 bases in between. CDR3 sequence: CASSLAGDNSPLHF. The CDR3 DNA is TGTGCCAGCAGCTTGGCAGGGGACAATTCACCCCTCCACTTT.

This chain joins TRBV11-3 and TRBJ2-1; 13 positions match TRBD2. Germline loops: CDR1 SGHNT, CDR2 YENEEA. CDR3 size: 15 residues. Trimming cost V 5 bases and J 7 bases; bases outside gene matches: 5. The CDR3 region is CASSVGTSGKNEQFF. CDR3 coding DNA: TGTGCCAGCAGCGTGGGGACTAGCGGGAAGAATGAGCAGTTCTTC.

V is TRBV7-8 and J is TRBJ2-7; weak D call: TRBD2 (6 bases). Germline V gives CDR1 SGHVS, CDR2 FQNEAQ. CDR3 length: 17 residues. V lost 0 bases and J lost 1, with 16 bases in between. The CDR3 DNA follows: TGTGCCAGCAGCTTAGCGAGAGGGGACTCGGGATCCTACGAGCAGTACTTC. It specifies CASSLARGDSGSYEQYF.

Turning to this clone: The sample has other DNA sequences that encode this CDR3 too. The chain carries TRBV27 and TRBJ2-2; D gene uncertain. The germline V gene has CDR1 MNHEY and CDR2 SMNVEV (reference sequence). V was cut by 2 bases and J by 5 bases, with 3 bases left in between. This CDR3 spans 12 amino acids. The CDR3 sequence is CASSLRTGELFF. CDR3 DNA: TGTGCCAGCAGTTTACGGACCGGGGAGCTGTTTTTT.

This rearrangement joins TRBV5-6 to TRBJ1-1; tentatively, D is TRBD1 (6 bases). The germline CDR1 and CDR2 sequences are SGHDT and YYEEEE. The CDR3 has 15 amino acids. V was pared by 4 bases and J by 0 bases, with 13 bases between. CDR3 sequence: CASSALQGLNTEAFF. CDR3 in DNA: TGTGCCAGCAGCGCATTACAGGGACTGAACACTGAAGCTTTCTTT.

The chain couples TRBV7-3 to TRBJ2-2; TRBD2 aligns across 14 bases. The germline gives CDR1 SGHTA, CDR2 FQGTGA. The V and J ends lost 5 bases and 5 bases, in that order; junction bases with no gene match: 10. This CDR3 is built from 18 residues. CDR3 sequence (DNA): TGTGCCAGCAGCGTCCCGGGACTAGCGGGAGCTGGAACCGGGGAGCTGTTTTTT. It yields the protein CASSVPGLAGAGTGELFF.

This clone was seen a single time. V is TRBV5-1 and J is TRBJ1-1; perhaps TRBD1 as D (6 bases). V lost 3 bases, J lost 5 bases, and 14 bases lay in between. The CDR3 has 14 residues. Germline CDR1 reads SGHRS; CDR2 reads YFSETQ. The CDR3 region has the DNA TGCGCCAGCAGCTCCGCCGGACAGCGGACTGAAGCTTTCTTT. Protein product: CASSSAGQRTEAFF.

The chain joins TRBV9 to TRBJ2-5; D call uncertain. CDR3 length: 15 residues. Looked up from germline, CDR1 is SGDLS and CDR2 is YYNGEE. Trimming shortened V by 0 bases and J by 7 bases, and 16 bases separated the two germline ends. CDR3 in amino acids: CASSVGSGLIGTQYF. The CDR3 nucleotides are TGTGCCAGCAGCGTAGGGTCCGGTCTGATTGGGACCCAGTACTTC.

The rearrangement uses TRBV28 and TRBJ2-7, with 7 bases aligning to TRBD2. After removal of 5 bases from V and 1 base from J, the junction contained 14 bases not matched to a gene. The length of the CDR3 is 17 residues. In germline, CDR1 is MDHEN, CDR2 SYDVKM. This chain's CDR3 is CASSPISGGSGSYEQYF. The CDR3 DNA reads TGTGCCAGCAGTCCCATATCGGGGGGTTCGGGGTCCTACGAGCAGTACTTC.

The chain combines TRBV6-6 with TRBJ1-5, with a weak D call TRBD1 (6 bases). V was clipped by 4 bases and J by 10 bases, with 20 bases between them. Germline CDR1 and CDR2: MNHNY and SVGAGI (reference sequence). This CDR3 has 15 amino acids. The CDR3 bases are TGTGCCAGCAGTTCCGACCCAGGGGTTAGTGGACCCCAGCATTTT. It encodes CASSSDPGVSGPQHF.

The gene calls are TRBV7-9 and TRBJ1-5; D possibly corresponds to TRBD1 (5 bases). CDR3 length: 14 residues. Germline loops: CDR1 SEHNR, CDR2 FQNEAQ (reference sequence). Trimming left V 8 bases short and J 7 bases short, with 18 bases between. CDR3 sequence reads: CASSLGGEGQPQHF. Here the CDR3 DNA reads TGTGCCAGCTCTCTTGGGGGGGAAGGACAGCCCCAGCATTTT.

V and J are TRBV11-2 and TRBJ2-3, with 7 positions matching TRBD1. The germline V gene encodes CDR1 SGHAT and CDR2 FQNNGV. The CDR3 has 14 residues. V lost 5 bases to trimming and J lost 2 bases; unmatched junction nucleotides: 4. The CDR3: CASSRDRVTDTQYF. The DNA for the CDR3 is TGTGCCAGCAGCCGCGACAGGGTCACAGATACGCAGTATTTT.

The chain couples TRBV11-2 to TRBJ1-2; D call uncertain. V lost 2 bases, J lost 4 bases, and 17 bases lay in between. The CDR3 length is 16 residues. Germline V gives CDR1 SGHAT, CDR2 FQNNGV. The CDR3 loop is CASSLSTAAYFYGYTF. CDR3 nucleotides: TGTGCCAGCAGCTTAAGCACAGCCGCTTATTTCTATGGCTACACCTTC.

The chain recombines TRBV28 with TRBJ1-5; D unclear. Germline lookup yields CDR1 MDHEN and CDR2 SYDVKM. Trimming shortened V by 6 bases and J by 1 base, and 13 bases separated the two germline ends. The length of the CDR3 is 15 residues. In DNA form, the CDR3 reads TGTGCCAGCAGATTCCATCAGGCGAGCAATCAGCCCCAGCATTTT. Protein: CASRFHQASNQPQHF.

The V gene is TRBV18, the J gene TRBJ2-3, with D maybe TRBD2 (6 bases). The germline gives CDR1 KGHSH, CDR2 LQKENI. V lost 1 base and J 3 bases, leaving 11 bases between the germline ends. The length of the CDR3 is 15 residues. The CDR3 nucleotides are TGTGCCAGCTCACCACGACGGGAGCGGACAGATACGCAGTATTTT. As protein: CASSPRRERTDTQYF.

In its sample, this clone was seen once. The rearrangement joins TRBV4-3 to TRBJ2-2, with D tentatively TRBD2 (6 bases). Germline CDR1 LGHNA, CDR2 YSLEER. The CDR3 totals 16 residues. With 1 base removed from V and 6 bases from J, the gap between germline ends came to 15 bases. The CDR3 DNA is TGCGCCAGCAGCCAAGGAGGCGGGGTTGGGCCCGGGGAGCTGTTTTTT. It is translated as CASSQGGGVGPGELFF.